This is a list of T cell receptor beta chains from one sample in a study of control samples from healthy donors and cancer patients. Some clones are missing from TCRdb's copy, which holds only in-frame ones; the method was immunoSEQ multiplex PCR. The sample yields 50,000 or so clones, 93% seen once. The specimen sequenced was PBMCs. The origin of the receptors is a woman aged 50 to 60 with head and neck cancer. Each CDR3 is given with its conserved first and last residue. Each record gives: V gene, J gene, clone size, D gene, CDR3 DNA, CDR3 protein. A D gene is named only where the DNA matches it firmly. Only some rows state a clone size, as once, few, many or a class for expanded clones.

TRBV19	TRBJ2-6	NA	NA	TGTGCCAGTAGTATCAGGACCTCTGGGGCCAACGTCCTGACTTTC	CASSIRTSGANVLTF
TRBV29-1	TRBJ1-1	once	NA	TGCAGCGTTCATCCGGGGGGCACTGAAGCTTTCTTT	CSVHPGGTEAFF
TRBV7-8	TRBJ2-7	once	NA	TGTGCCAGCAGCTTAGCGGAGGGGATCAACGAGCAGTACTTC	CASSLAEGINEQYF
TRBV5-5	TRBJ1-4	NA	NA	TGTGCCAGCAGCGGGGGGACGGGAAATGAAAAACTGTTTTTT	CASSGGTGNEKLFF
TRBV27	TRBJ2-3	NA	NA	TGTGCCAGCAGTTTGGATGGAGCTAGCACAGATACGCAGTATTTT	CASSLDGASTDTQYF
TRBV7-8	TRBJ1-2	NA	NA	TGTGCCAGCAGCCCAGAATGGGACGGGCGGAACTATGGCTACACCTTC	CASSPEWDGRNYGYTF
TRBV6-5	TRBJ1-2	NA	NA	TGTGCCAGCAGCAAAGGGATAAACTATGGCTACACCTTC	CASSKGINYGYTF
TRBV3-1/TRBV3-2	TRBJ1-1	NA	NA	TGTGCCAGCAGCCAAGTGGGTCCCTGGGAGGGCGGGACTGAAGCTTTCTTT	CASSQVGPWEGGTEAFF
TRBV11-2	TRBJ2-7	NA	TRBD2	TGTGCCAGCAGCTTCGGGACTAGCGGGGGGGCCCACGAGCAGTACTTC	CASSFGTSGGAHEQYF
TRBV2	TRBJ2-3	NA	NA	TGTGCCAGCAGGGGCGGGAAAGGGCCCTTCACAGATACGCAGTATTTT	CASRGGKGPFTDTQYF
TRBV5-5	TRBJ2-7	NA	NA	TGTGCCAGCAGCTTAGGCAGCTCGATCGAGCAGTACTTC	CASSLGSSIEQYF
TRBV13	TRBJ2-6	NA	NA	TGTGCCAGCAGCTTAGGAGGGGCGGGGGCCAACGTCCTGACTTTC	CASSLGGAGANVLTF
TRBV14	TRBJ1-3	NA	NA	TGTGCCAGCAGCCCGACAGGCTTCTCTGGAAACACCATATATTTT	CASSPTGFSGNTIYF
TRBV5-6	TRBJ1-2	NA	NA	TGTGCCAGCAGCTTACGCAGGGTTGTAGGCTATGGCTACACCTTC	CASSLRRVVGYGYTF
TRBV7-6	TRBJ2-5	NA	TRBD2	TGTGCCAGCAGCTTAAGACTAGCGGGAGAACAAGAGACCCAGTACTTC	CASSLRLAGEQETQYF
TRBV18	TRBJ2-5	NA	NA	TGTGCCAGCTCTCCAAAAGGAGCTGCGGGCGAGACCCAGTACTTC	CASSPKGAAGETQYF
TRBV5-1	TRBJ1-4	NA	NA	TGCGCCACCGGCACGGGGACTAATGAAAAACTGTTTTTT	CATGTGTNEKLFF
TRBV19	TRBJ2-7	NA	TRBD1	TGTGCCAGTAGTTCCCGCCGACAGGGGAATGTCTACGAGCAGTACTTC	CASSSRRQGNVYEQYF
TRBV29-1	TRBJ1-2	NA	NA	TGCAGCGTTGAAGAAAGAGGCATGGGGGGCGGGAACTATGGCTACACCTTC	CSVEERGMGGGNYGYTF
TRBV3-1/TRBV3-2	TRBJ2-2	NA	TRBD2	TGTGCCAGCAGCCCTAACCGCGCCGGGACTAGCGGTACCGGGGAGCTGTTTTTT	CASSPNRAGTSGTGELFF
TRBV29-1	TRBJ1-1	once	NA	TGCAGCGCCCTGGGCCTTAGTAACACTGAAGCTTTCTTT	CSALGLSNTEAFF
TRBV9	TRBJ2-3	NA	TRBD1	TGTGCCAGCAGCCCAGAGGGACAGGGGACAGATACGCAGTATTTT	CASSPEGQGTDTQYF
TRBV7-2	TRBJ2-3	NA	TRBD2	TGTGCCAGCACCCCGTCTCCGGGACTAGCATCCGATACGCAGTATTTT	CASTPSPGLASDTQYF
TRBV2	TRBJ1-5	NA	NA	TGTGCCAGCAGTGAACAGGGTAGCGATCAGCCCCAGCATTTT	CASSEQGSDQPQHF
TRBV5-6	TRBJ2-3	NA	TRBD1	TGTGCCAGCAGCCTGGGAGGACAGGGTTTGGATACGCAGTATTTT	CASSLGGQGLDTQYF
TRBV19	TRBJ1-4	NA	TRBD1	TGTGCCAGTAGTATAGGCGACAGGGGCGCTGAGGAAAAACTGTTTTTT	CASSIGDRGAEEKLFF
TRBV7-9	TRBJ1-1	NA	NA	TGTGCCAGCAGCTTAGGGGACGGTATCGAAGCTTTCTTT	CASSLGDGIEAFF
TRBV7-2	TRBJ1-2	NA	NA	TGTGCCAGCAGCGTCAGATGGGGGAACTATGGCTACACCTTC	CASSVRWGNYGYTF
TRBV4-2	TRBJ2-2	few	TRBD1	TGTGCCAGCAGCCAAGAGACAGGGATCACCGGGGAGCTGTTTTTT	CASSQETGITGELFF
TRBV30	TRBJ2-6	NA	NA	TGTGCCTGGAGTCCCGACAGGGCGGGGGGGGCCAACGTCCTGACTTTC	CAWSPDRAGGANVLTF
TRBV24-1	TRBJ1-2	NA	NA	TGTGCCACCAGTGATTCTAACAGGGCAAGAGGCTACACCTTC	CATSDSNRARGYTF
TRBV9	TRBJ2-6	NA	NA	TGTGCCAGCAGCGTTCAGACCTCTGGGGCCAACGTCCTGACTTTC	CASSVQTSGANVLTF
TRBV7-2	TRBJ1-6	NA	NA	TGTGCCAGCAGCTTAGATATGAATCCACCCCTCCACTTT	CASSLDMNPPLHF
TRBV6-1	TRBJ2-7	NA	NA	TGTGCCAGCAGTGAAGTAGGGAGCTCCTACGAGCAGTACTTC	CASSEVGSSYEQYF
TRBV6-2/TRBV6-3	TRBJ2-1	NA	TRBD1	TGTGCCAGCAGTTACTCGTCGGACAGGGGGCCCCATGAGCAGTTCTTC	CASSYSSDRGPHEQFF
TRBV11-2	TRBJ1-1	NA	NA	TGTGCCAGCAGCTTAGGGGTAGGGAGGACTGAAGCTTTCTTT	CASSLGVGRTEAFF
TRBV10-3	TRBJ1-1	once	TRBD1	TGTGCCATCACTAACCCGGGACAGGGACCTGAAGCTTTCTTT	CAITNPGQGPEAFF
TRBV3-1/TRBV3-2	TRBJ2-4	NA	TRBD2	TGTGCCAGCAGAAATCTAGCGGGAGGGAGAACGAAAAACATTCAGTACTTC	CASRNLAGGRTKNIQYF
TRBV5-6	TRBJ2-5	NA	TRBD2	TGTGCCAGCAGCCTTCTAGCGGGGTTAGAGACCCAGTACTTC	CASSLLAGLETQYF
TRBV24-1	TRBJ1-5	NA	NA	TGTGCCACCAGTGGGAACAGGGACAGCAATCAGCCCCAGCATTTT	CATSGNRDSNQPQHF
TRBV5-1	TRBJ1-2	NA	NA	TGCGCCAGCAGCTTTTTCGGGGGATCCTCCCCGGGCTACACCTTC	CASSFFGGSSPGYTF
TRBV30	TRBJ2-3	few	TRBD2	TGTGCCTGGAGCAGACCCCTAGCGGGAGAGGGCCCGGCAGATACGCAGTATTTT	CAWSRPLAGEGPADTQYF